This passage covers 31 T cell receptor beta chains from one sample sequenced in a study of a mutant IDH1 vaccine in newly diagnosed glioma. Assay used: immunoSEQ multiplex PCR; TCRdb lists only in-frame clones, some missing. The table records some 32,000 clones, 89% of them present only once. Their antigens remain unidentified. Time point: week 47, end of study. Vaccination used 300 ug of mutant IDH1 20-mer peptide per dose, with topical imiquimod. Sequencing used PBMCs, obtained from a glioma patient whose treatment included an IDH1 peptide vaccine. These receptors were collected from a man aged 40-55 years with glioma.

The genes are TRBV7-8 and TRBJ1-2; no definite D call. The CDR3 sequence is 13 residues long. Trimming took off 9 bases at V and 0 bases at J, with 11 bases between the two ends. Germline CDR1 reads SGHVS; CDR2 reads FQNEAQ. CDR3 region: CASTQYPNYGYTF. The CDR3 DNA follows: TGTGCCAGTACCCAGTACCCTAACTATGGCTACACCTTC.

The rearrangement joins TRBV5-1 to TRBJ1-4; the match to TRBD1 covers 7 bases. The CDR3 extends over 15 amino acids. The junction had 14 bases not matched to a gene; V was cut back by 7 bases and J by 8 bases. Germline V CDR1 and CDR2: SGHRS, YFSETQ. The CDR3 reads CASRGGQPTGEKLFF. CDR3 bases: TGCGCCAGCCGCGGGGGACAGCCCACTGGGGAAAAACTGTTTTTT.

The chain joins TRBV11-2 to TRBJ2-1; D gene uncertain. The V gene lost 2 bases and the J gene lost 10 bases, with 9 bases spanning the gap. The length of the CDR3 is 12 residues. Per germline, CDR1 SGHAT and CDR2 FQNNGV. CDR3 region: CASSLNTDEQFF. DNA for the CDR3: TGTGCCAGCAGCTTAAATACGGACGAGCAGTTCTTC.

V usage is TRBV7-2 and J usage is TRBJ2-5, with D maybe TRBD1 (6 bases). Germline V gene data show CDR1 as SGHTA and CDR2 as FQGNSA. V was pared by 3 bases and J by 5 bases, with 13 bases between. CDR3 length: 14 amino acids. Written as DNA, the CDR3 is TGTGCCAGCAGCTTCGGGACCCAGGGGGAGACCCAGTACTTC. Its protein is CASSFGTQGETQYF.

The CDR3 coding sequence is TGCAGCGCCGCGAGGTCAGGAGTTGCTCAAGAGACCCAGTACTTC. Translated, it gives CSAARSGVAQETQYF. V is TRBV29-1 and J is TRBJ2-5; unclear D gene. The V end lost 7 bases, the J end lost 2 bases, and 20 bases lay between the germline ends. CDR1 SQVTM and CDR2 ANQGSEA come from the germline V gene. The CDR3 has 15 residues.

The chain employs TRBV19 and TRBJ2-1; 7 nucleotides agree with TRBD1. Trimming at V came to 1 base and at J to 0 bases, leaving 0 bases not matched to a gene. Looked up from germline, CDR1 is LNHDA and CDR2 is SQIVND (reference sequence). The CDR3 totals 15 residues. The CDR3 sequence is CASSIGQGSYNEQFF. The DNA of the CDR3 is TGTGCCAGTAGTATAGGACAGGGCTCCTACAATGAGCAGTTCTTC.

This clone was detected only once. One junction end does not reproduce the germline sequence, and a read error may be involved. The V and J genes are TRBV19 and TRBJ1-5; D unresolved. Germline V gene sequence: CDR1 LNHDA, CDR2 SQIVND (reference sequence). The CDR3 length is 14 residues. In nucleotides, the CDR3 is TGTGCCAGTAGGATAGACTCCAGCAATCAGCCCCAGCATTTT. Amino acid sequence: CASRIDSSNQPQHF.

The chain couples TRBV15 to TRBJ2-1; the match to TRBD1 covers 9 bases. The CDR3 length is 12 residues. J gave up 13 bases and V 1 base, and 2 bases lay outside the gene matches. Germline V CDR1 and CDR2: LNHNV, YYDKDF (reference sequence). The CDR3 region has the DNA TGTGCCACCAGCAGAGTGGGACAGGGTCAGTTCTTC. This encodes CATSRVGQGQFF.

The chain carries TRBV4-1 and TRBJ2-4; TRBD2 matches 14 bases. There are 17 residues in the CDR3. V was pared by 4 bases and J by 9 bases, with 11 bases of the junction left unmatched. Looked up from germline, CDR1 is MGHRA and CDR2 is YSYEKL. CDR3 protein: CASSLRLAGGPLTIQYF. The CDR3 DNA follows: TGCGCCAGCAGCCTGCGACTAGCGGGGGGGCCGCTCACCATTCAGTACTTC.

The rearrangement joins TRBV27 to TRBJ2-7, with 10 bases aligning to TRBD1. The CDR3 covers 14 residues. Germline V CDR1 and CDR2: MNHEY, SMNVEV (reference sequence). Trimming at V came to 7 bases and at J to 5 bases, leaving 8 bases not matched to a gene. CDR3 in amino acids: CASNAGTGVDEQYF. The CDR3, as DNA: TGTGCCAGCAACGCCGGGACAGGGGTAGACGAGCAGTACTTC.

As DNA, the CDR3 is TGCGCCAGCAGCTTGGCTGATTTTGGAGAGACCCAGTACTTC. It specifies CASSLADFGETQYF. The J gene is TRBJ2-5, the V gene TRBV5-1; D not certain. V lost 0 bases and J 4 bases, leaving 10 bases between the germline ends. Germline V lookup: CDR1 SGHRS, CDR2 YFSETQ. The CDR3 is 14 amino acids.

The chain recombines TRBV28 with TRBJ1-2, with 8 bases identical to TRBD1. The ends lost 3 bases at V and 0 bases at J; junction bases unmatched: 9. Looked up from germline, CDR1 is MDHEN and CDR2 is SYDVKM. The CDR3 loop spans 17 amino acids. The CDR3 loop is CASSFSWGDRTNYGYTF. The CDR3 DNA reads TGTGCCAGCAGTTTTTCGTGGGGGGACAGGACTAACTATGGCTACACCTTC.

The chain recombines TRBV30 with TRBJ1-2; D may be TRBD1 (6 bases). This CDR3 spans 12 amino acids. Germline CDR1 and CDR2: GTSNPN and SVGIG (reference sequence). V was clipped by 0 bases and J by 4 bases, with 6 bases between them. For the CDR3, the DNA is TGTGCCTGGAGTGTAGGGGGCTATGGCTACACCTTC. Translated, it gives CAWSVGGYGYTF.

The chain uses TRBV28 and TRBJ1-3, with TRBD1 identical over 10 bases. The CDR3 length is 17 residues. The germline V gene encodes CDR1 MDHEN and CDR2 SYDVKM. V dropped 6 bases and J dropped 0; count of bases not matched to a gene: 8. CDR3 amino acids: CASSPGTGANSGNTIYF. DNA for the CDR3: TGTGCCAGCAGCCCCGGGACAGGGGCCAACTCTGGAAACACCATATATTTT.

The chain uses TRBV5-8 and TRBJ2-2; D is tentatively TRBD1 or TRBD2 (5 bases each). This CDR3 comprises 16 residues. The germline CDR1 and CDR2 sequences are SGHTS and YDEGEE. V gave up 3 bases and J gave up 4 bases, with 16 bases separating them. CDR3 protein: CASSYTRDGFTGELFF. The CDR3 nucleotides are TGTGCCAGCAGCTATACCCGGGACGGCTTCACCGGGGAGCTGTTTTTT.

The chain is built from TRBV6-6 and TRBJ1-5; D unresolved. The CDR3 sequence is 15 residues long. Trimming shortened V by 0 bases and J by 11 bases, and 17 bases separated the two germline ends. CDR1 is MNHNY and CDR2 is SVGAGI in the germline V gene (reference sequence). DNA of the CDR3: TGTGCCAGCAGTTACTCGAGTGACGGCAATACGGCCCAGCATTTT. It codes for CASSYSSDGNTAQHF.

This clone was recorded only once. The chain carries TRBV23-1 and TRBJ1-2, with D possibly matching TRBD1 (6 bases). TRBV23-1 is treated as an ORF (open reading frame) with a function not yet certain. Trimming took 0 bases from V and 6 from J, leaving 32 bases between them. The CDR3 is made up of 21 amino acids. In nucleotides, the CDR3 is TGCGCCAGCAGTCAATCGCGGACCCCGCGACAGGTTAGTCCCCCCATCGATGGCTACACCTTC. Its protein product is CASSQSRTPRQVSPPIDGYTF.

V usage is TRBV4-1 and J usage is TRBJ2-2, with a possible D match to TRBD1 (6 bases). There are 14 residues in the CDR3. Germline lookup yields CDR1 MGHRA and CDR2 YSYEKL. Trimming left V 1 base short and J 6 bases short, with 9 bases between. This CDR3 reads CASSQAGVAGELFF. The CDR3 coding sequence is TGCGCCAGCAGCCAAGCAGGGGTTGCCGGGGAGCTGTTTTTT.

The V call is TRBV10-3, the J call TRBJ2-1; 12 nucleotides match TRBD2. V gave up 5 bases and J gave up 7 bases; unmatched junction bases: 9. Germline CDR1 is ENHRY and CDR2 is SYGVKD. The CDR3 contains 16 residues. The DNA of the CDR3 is TGTGCCATCAGTTCCGGGACTAGCGGGTGGGGAAATGAGCAGTTCTTC. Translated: CAISSGTSGWGNEQFF.

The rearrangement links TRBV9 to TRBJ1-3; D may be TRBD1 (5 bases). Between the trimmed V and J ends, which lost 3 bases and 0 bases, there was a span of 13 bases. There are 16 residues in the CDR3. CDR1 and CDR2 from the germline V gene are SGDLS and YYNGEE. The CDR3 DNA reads TGTGCCAGCAGCGCCATCCCGGGGGTCTCTGGAAACACCATATATTTT. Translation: CASSAIPGVSGNTIYF.

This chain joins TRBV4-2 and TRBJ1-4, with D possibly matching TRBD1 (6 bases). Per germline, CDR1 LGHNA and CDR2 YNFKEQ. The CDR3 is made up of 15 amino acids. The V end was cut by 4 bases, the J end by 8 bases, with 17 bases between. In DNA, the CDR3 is TGTGCCAGCAGCCCGAGGACAGCCCCGGGGGAAAAACTGTTTTTT. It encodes CASSPRTAPGEKLFF.

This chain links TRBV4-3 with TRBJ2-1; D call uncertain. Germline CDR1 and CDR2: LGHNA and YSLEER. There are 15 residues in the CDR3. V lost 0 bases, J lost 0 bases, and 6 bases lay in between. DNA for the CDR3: TGCGCCAGCAGCCAAGATCAGAGCTCCTACAATGAGCAGTTCTTC. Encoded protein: CASSQDQSSYNEQFF.

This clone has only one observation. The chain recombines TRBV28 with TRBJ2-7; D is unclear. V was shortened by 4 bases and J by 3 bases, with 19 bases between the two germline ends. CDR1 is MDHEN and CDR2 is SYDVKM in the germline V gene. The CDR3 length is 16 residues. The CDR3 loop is CASSSPARDTVYEQYF. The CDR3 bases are TGTGCCAGCAGTTCCCCCGCCCGAGACACAGTCTACGAGCAGTACTTC.

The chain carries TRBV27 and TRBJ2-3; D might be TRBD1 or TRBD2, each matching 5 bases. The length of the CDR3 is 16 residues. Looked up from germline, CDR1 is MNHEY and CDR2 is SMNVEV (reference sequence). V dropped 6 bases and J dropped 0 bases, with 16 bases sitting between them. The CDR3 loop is CASRSGPPISTDTQYF. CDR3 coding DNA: TGTGCCAGCAGATCGGGACCTCCGATTAGCACAGATACGCAGTATTTT.

The CDR3 nucleotides are TGTGCCAGCAGCCAGCTCGGGACAGGGCCCGGGGAGCTGTTTTTT. Translation: CASSQLGTGPGELFF. V and J are TRBV28 and TRBJ2-2; 9 positions agree with TRBD1. The germline V gene encodes CDR1 MDHEN and CDR2 SYDVKM. CDR3 length: 15 amino acids. The ends lost 6 bases at V and 6 bases at J; junction bases unmatched: 8.

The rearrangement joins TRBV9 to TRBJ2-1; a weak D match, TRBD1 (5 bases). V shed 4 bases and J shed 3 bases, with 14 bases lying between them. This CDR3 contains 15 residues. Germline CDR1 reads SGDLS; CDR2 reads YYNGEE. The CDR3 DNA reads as TGTGCCAGCAGCCTCGTGCAGGGCTTCTACAATGAGCAGTTCTTC. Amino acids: CASSLVQGFYNEQFF.

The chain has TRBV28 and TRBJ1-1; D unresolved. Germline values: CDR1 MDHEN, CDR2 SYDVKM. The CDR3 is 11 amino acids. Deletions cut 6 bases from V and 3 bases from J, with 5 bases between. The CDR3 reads CASRYYTEAFF. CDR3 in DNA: TGTGCCAGCAGATACTACACTGAAGCTTTCTTT.

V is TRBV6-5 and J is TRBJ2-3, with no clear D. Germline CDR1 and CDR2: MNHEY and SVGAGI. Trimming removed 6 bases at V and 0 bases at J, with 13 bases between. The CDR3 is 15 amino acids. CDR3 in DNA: TGTGCCAGCAGCCTCGGTATAACTAGCACAGATACGCAGTATTTT. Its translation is CASSLGITSTDTQYF.

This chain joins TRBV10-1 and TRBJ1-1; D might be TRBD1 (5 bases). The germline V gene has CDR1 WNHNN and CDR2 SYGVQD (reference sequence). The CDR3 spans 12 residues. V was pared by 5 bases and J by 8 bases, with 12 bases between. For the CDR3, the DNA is TGCGCCAGCAGTCGGGGGTCATCGGAAGCTTTCTTT. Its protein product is CASSRGSSEAFF.

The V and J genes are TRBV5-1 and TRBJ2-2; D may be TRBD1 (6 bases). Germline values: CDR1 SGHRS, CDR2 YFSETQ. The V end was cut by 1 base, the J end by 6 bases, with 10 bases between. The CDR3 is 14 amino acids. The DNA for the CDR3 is TGCGCCAGCAGCTTGACAGGGATTCCCGGGGAGCTGTTTTTT. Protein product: CASSLTGIPGELFF.

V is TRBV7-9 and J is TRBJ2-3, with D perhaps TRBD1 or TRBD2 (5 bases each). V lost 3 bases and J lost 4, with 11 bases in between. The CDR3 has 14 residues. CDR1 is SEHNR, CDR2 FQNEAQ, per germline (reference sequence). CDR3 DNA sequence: TGTGCCAGCAGCTTTAGGGGACCCGCAGATACGCAGTATTTT. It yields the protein CASSFRGPADTQYF.